This T cell receptor beta chain was captured by sequencing in a study of cytomegalovirus exposure and HLA in healthy donors (TCRdb year 2017). About the study as a whole: According to an earlier analysis of 450 to 650 of the donors, some 180 million T cells yielded some 110 million unique TCR beta sequences and less than 300 Gb of sequence data. Approximately 310 gigabases of sequencing data and 70 million to 100 million unique TCR sequences made up an early release that covered approximately 650 HLA-typed donors. Of the roughly 400 genotyped donors, roughly 80% fell in the genetic ancestry cluster associated with self-reported Caucasian donors. The study aimed to test whether signatures of past pathogen exposure could be identified by cataloging public T cell receptors. The T cell repertoires of about 700 subjects were profiled by immunosequencing and related to cytomegalovirus serostatus. Along with the approximately 700-subject first cohort, a separate validation cohort of 120 different subjects was used. The study combined high-throughput TCR immunosequencing, statistical association of individual TCRs with disease status, and machine learning to predict cytomegalovirus infection status. A later analysis re-examined previously published TCR beta repertoires from more than 600 donors and added high-resolution HLA genotyping to investigate patterns of TCR occurrence. Rather than using new phenotypic data, the later analysis identified candidate immune exposures from TCR beta sequences and from how often those sequences occurred across donors. In an earlier analysis of more than 550 of the donors, high-throughput TCR beta sequencing was used to judge whether each TCR beta V gene segment behaved as functional or pseudogenic. Donor age, sex, ethnicity and CMV serostatus were compiled alongside the repertoire data. Genome-wide SNP genotypes for about 60% of the 666 donors were used in a later genetic analysis, which treated that subset as a discovery cohort. Every discovery cohort repertoire had been produced on one sequencing platform. Both class I and class II loci were covered by HLA typing, at four-digit resolution. Typing coverage varied by locus: 629-630 donors for A, B, C, DRB1 and DQB1; approximately 520 for DQA1; approximately 610 for DPA1; around 490 for DPB1. Because of strong linkage in the cohort, roughly five DR-DQ haplotypes were treated as single units for association and clustering. Among about 400 genotyped donors of the cohort, an average of around 250,000 unique TCR beta nucleotide sequences was sequenced per donor, of which about 19% were non-productive.

In total, roughly 710 healthy bone marrow donors made up the cohort. Cohort members were all nominally healthy when sampled, although unrecorded immune exposures were likely present. The donor tested CMV seronegative, placing the donor among the approximately 400 seronegative members of the cohort. A peripheral blood sample was collected from each donor, and TCR beta sequencing was performed on peripheral blood mononuclear cells. The Qiagen DNeasy Blood Extraction Kit was used to extract genomic DNA from the blood cell samples. The CDR3 starts with the cysteine, ends with the phenylalanine, and has 13 residues. The retained sequence is limited to the CDR3, 39 bases, with the frame set at the first base. The germline ends are 7 bases apart after V is trimmed by 3 bases and J by 4 bases. The germline V gene provides CDR1 SNHLY and CDR2 FYNNEI. General study outcomes and caveats: Linkage disequilibrium might explain the correlated functional status among segregating V segments, but an unknown experimental factor could not be excluded. Because counts were too low, about 18 rarely observed V segments, including chromosome 9 orphons, were excluded from the earlier analysis of under 650 of the donors. A later genetic analysis associated a missense DCLRE1C variant with V-gene and J-gene trimming of TCR beta chains, and an independent cohort replicated the association. A later analysis found that HLA-associated TCR beta chains were more clonally expanded and had lower generation probabilities than equally common non-associated chains. A further reported finding was that TCR beta sequences accurately predicted the HLA-A and HLA-B alleles for most subjects in the first cohort. In this cohort, only TCR beta chains were sequenced, and detectable features were limited by the absence of alpha or paired-chain data. A few of the identified cytomegalovirus-associated TCR beta chains were confirmed in vitro to be specific for cytomegalovirus antigens. Most CMV-associated TCR beta chains appeared to be HLA-restricted in a later analysis, and the HLA associations seemed to be driven largely by CMV exposure. A cluster of highly shared sequence variants was judged likely to be a technical artifact of the sequencing pipeline. The authors suggested that the approach could potentially be extended to other disease states and immunological phenotypes. In a later analysis, more than 15,000 TCR beta sequences were associated with specific HLA alleles at a false discovery rate of 0.05. Because some donors lacked HLA typing at each locus, the association tests relied only on the typed subset. Most TCR sequences were observed very rarely across donors, whereas some public TCRs were present in many individuals. Presence/absence analyses assumed roughly uniform sequencing depth across donors, an assumption that may not hold. In an earlier analysis of 500 to 650 of the donors, most TCR beta V segments appeared in productive rearrangements about 87% or about 30% of the time, broadly matching IMGT annotations. Some IMGT-functional V segments, including TRBV6-2 and TRBV6-3, could not be distinguished by the 87-base-pair reads and were therefore excluded. A total of some 180 TCR beta chains were listed by the study as associated with cytomegalovirus. When HLA alleles, especially DR and DQ, strongly co-occurred, attributing TCR associations to individual alleles was difficult. In a later analysis, TCR association rates were found to vary across HLA loci, with the most associated TCRs seen for DRB1 alleles and the fewest for HLA-C alleles. Cytomegalovirus status was reported to be diagnosed by the classifier with high specificity and sensitivity in both the original and validation cohorts. The only immune exposure information available for the cohort was CMV serostatus. According to a later genetic analysis, donors in an Asian-associated ancestry cluster had fewer N-insertions in productive TCRs than the approximately 700-donor mean. Several of the top co-occurrence clusters appeared to be linked to parvovirus B19, influenza, CMV and Epstein-Barr virus, according to a later analysis.

Receptor libraries were prepared by the immunoSEQ multiplex PCR assay. A mixture of 60 forward primers for TCR Vbeta segments and 13 reverse primers for TCR Jbeta segments was used in the multiplex PCR. A multiplex PCR assay on genomic DNA amplified the CDR3 region of rearranged TCR beta genes. On the Illumina HiSeq System, the amplified TCR beta libraries were sequenced as 87-base-pair reads. Regarding the original processing steps: A later analysis counted about 82 million unique TCR beta chains across the 670 or so repertoires, and approximately 11 million of these chains were shared by at least two donors. Raw reads were error-corrected and collapsed into unique sequences with a nearest-neighbor algorithm that merged closely related sequences to remove PCR and sequencing errors. To assign V, D and J gene segments, CDR3 sequences were aligned to IMGT reference sequences. For a sequence to be retained, at least a six-nucleotide match to both a V gene segment and a J gene segment was required. A rearrangement was called productive if the CDR3 had no stop codons and remained in frame with V and J, and every other rearrangement was called non-productive. Following IMGT convention, CDR3 was defined as the stretch from the second conserved V-encoded cysteine up to the conserved J-encoded phenylalanine. The earlier analysis of 587 of the donors excluded any sequence lacking an unambiguous match to a single V gene segment. An earlier analysis of fewer than 650 of the donors classified V segments as functional when productive rearrangements were above 56.7% and as segregating when the standard deviation between donors was above 5%. A statistical classification framework was developed to diagnose cytomegalovirus status using the catalog of TCR beta chain sequences. In a later analysis, V and J genes were assigned by comparing TCR nucleotide sequences against IMGT/GENE-DB human TR gene sequences. A later analysis assigned CDR3 sequences and most-parsimonious VDJ recombination scenarios with the TCRdist pipeline. In a later analysis, each TCR beta chain was defined by its CDR3 amino acid sequence together with its V-gene family, and reads lacking a unique V-gene family were excluded. To address suspected cross-contamination and a sequencing artifact, a later analysis removed roughly 640 highly shared, low-generation-probability nucleotide sequences. In a later analysis, a clonal expansion index for each public chain was calculated from normalized within-repertoire ranks of inferred template counts. In a later analysis, generation probabilities were computed using a VDJ recombination model fitted to out-of-frame rearrangements, and the results were checked against IGoR. In a later analysis, TCR-TCR, TCR-HLA and TCR-CMV co-occurrence was scored with hypergeometric tests, and a repertoire-size bias correction was applied to TCR pairs. False discovery rates were estimated in a later analysis by permuting HLA or CMV assignments 20 times. A later analysis grouped co-occurring TCRs with DBSCAN, adding TCRdist sequence similarity when clustering within HLA-allele-positive subsets. Co-occurrence clustering excluded repertoires with fewer than 30,000 or more than 120,000 public chains, plus five with anomalous nucleotide sharing. The table was pulled from immuneACCESS by TCRdb, which kept in-frame rearrangements only. Such tables lose some clones; where checked, under half of the loss comes from unresolved V genes, and the rest has no known cause. V and J calls and clone size are as listed in that table; D and trimming were resolved from the DNA. The sample table holds roughly 100,000 clones. The ten top clones hold about 0.58% of the sample.

In the case of this clone: The target of this receptor is not known.

Source material: PBMCs. The rearranged chain carries TRBV2 and TRBJ1-5, with no confidently assigned D gene. The receptor was isolated from a man in his fifties or sixties in good health and CMV-seronegative. The DNA reads TGTGCCAGCAGTGACGAGGGTAATCAGCCCCAGCATTTT. Translated, this is CASSDEGNQPQHF.